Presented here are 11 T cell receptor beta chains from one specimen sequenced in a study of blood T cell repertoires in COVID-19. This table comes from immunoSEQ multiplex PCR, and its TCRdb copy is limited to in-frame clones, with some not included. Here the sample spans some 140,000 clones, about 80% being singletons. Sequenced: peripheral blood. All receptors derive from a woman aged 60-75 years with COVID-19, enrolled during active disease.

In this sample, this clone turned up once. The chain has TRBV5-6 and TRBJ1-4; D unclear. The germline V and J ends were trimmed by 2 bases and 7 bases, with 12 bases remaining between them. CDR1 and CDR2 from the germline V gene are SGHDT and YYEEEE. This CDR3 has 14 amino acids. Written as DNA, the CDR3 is TGTGCCAGCAGCTTAGGAGCAACCGGTGAAAAACTGTTTTTT. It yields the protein CASSLGATGEKLFF.

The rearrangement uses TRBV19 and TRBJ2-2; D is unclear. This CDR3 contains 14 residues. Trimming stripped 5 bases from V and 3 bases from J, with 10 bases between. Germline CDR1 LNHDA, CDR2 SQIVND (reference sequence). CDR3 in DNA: TGTGCCAGTAGTTTTTGGAGAGACACCGGGGAGCTGTTTTTT. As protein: CASSFWRDTGELFF.

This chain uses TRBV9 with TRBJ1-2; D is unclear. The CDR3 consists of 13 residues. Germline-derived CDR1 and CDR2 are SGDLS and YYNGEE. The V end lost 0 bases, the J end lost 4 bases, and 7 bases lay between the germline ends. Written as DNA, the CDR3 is TGTGCCAGCAGCGTAGACCAGTCCTATGGCTACACCTTC. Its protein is CASSVDQSYGYTF.

CDR3 region: CASSRTETSTDTQYF. The DNA for the CDR3 is TGTGCCAGCTCACGGACAGAGACTAGCACAGATACGCAGTATTTT. The gene calls are TRBV18 and TRBJ2-3; a possible D gene is TRBD1 (6 bases). CDR1 KGHSH and CDR2 LQKENI come from the germline V gene. The CDR3 is 15 residues long. V was trimmed by 4 bases and J by 0 bases, leaving 11 bases between them. The variable domain in full, with the rest retrieved from reference TRBV18 and TRBJ2-3, is NAGVMQNPRHLVRRRGQEARLRCSPMKGHSHVYWYRQLPEEGLKFMVYLQKENIIDESGMPKERFSAEFPKEGPSILRIQQVVRGDSAAYFCASSRTETSTDTQYFGPGTRLTVL.

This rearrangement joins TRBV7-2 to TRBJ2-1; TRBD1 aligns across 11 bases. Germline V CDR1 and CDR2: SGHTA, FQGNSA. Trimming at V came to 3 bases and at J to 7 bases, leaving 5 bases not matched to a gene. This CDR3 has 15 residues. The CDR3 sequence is CASSLGQGVGNEQFF. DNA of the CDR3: TGTGCCAGCAGCTTGGGACAGGGGGTCGGGAATGAGCAGTTCTTC. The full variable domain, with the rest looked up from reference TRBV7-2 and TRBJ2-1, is GAGVSQSPSNKVTEKGKDVELRCDPISGHTALYWYRQSLGQGLEFLIYFQGNSAPDKSGLPSDRFSAERTGGSVSTLTIQRTQQEDSAVYLCASSLGQGVGNEQFFGPGTRLTVL.

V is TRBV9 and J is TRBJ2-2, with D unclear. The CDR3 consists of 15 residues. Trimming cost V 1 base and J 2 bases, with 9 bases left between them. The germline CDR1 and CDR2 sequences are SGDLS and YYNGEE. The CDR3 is CASSVKNSNTGELFF. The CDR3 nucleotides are TGTGCCAGCAGCGTAAAAAACAGCAACACCGGGGAGCTGTTTTTT.

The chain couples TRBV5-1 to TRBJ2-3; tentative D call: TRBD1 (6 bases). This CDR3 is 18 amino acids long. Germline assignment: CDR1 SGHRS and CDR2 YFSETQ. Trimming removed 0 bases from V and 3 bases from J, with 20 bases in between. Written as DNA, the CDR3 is TGCGCCAGCAGCTTGGAAGGGGGTAGTGCACTTAGGACAGATACGCAGTATTTT. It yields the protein CASSLEGGSALRTDTQYF.

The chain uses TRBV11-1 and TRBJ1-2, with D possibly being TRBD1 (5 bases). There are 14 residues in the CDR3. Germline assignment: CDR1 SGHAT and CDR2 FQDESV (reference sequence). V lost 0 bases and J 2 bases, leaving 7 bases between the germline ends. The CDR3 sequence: CASSLAGQNYGYTF. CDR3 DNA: TGTGCCAGCAGCTTAGCGGGGCAGAACTATGGCTACACCTTC.

CDR3: CATRPRTGDFNEQFF. The DNA of the CDR3 is TGTGCCACCCGCCCCAGGACAGGTGATTTCAATGAGCAGTTCTTC. The chain joins TRBV19 to TRBJ2-1; TRBD1 matches 7 bases. The CDR3 has 15 amino acids. V dropped 10 bases and J dropped 6; count of bases not matched to a gene: 15. From germline, CDR1 is LNHDA and CDR2 SQIVND (reference sequence).

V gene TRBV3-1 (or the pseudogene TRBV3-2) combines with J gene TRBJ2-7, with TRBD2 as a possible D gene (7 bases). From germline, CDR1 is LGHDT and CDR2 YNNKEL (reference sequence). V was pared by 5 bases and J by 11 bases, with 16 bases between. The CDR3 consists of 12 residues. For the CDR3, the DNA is TGTGCCAGCAGCGAAGTCGGGGGGCAGAAGTACTTC. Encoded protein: CASSEVGGQKYF.

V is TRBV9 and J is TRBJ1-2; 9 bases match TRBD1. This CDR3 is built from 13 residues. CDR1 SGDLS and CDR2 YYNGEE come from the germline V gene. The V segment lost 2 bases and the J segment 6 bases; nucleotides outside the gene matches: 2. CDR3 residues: CASSVRQGDGYTF. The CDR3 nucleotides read TGTGCCAGCAGCGTTAGACAGGGGGATGGCTACACCTTC.